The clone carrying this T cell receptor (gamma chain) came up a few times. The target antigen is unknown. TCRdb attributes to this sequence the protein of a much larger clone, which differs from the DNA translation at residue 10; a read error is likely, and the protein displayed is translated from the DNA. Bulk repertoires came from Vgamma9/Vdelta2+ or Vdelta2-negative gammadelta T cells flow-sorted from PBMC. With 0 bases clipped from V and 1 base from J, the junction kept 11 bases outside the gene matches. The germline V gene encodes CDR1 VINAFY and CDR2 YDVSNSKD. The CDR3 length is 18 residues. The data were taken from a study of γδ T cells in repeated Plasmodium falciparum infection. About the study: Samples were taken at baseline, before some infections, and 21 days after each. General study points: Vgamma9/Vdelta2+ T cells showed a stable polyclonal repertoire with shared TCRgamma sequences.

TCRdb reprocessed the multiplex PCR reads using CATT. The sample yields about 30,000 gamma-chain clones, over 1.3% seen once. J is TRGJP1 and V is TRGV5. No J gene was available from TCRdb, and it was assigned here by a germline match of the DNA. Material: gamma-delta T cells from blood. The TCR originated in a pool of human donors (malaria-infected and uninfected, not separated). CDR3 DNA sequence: TGTGCCACCTGGGACAGGGACCTACTTAGTACCACTGGTTGGTTCAAGATATTT. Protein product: CATWDRDLLSTTGWFKIF.